Given below is one T cell receptor (beta chain) in context. The antigen is undetermined. The source of the sample is a study of CD8 T cells in ankylosing spondylitis. CDR3 length: 19 amino acids. From germline, CDR1 is LNHNV and CDR2 YYDKDF (reference sequence). The V end was cut by 4 bases, the J end by 4 bases, with 27 bases between. Overall study findings and caveats: A motif in TCR beta, a set of under ten highly homologous variants, appeared characteristic of ankylosing spondylitis blood.

TCRdb fed the 5' RACE reads into MiXCR, producing one record per CDR3 protein. The sample carries 500,000 to 550,000 distinct CDR3 sequences, about 12% recorded once. This clonotype originated in a male donor with ankylosing spondylitis. The chain joins TRBV15 to TRBJ2-3; D unclear. The sample consisted of blood, either unsorted or a sorted T cell fraction (not recorded which). CDR3 nucleotide sequence: TGTGCCACCAGCAAAAATACCTACTGGGCCCATAGCTCGCCAGATACGCAGTATTTT. Translating gives CATSKNTYWAHSSPDTQYF.